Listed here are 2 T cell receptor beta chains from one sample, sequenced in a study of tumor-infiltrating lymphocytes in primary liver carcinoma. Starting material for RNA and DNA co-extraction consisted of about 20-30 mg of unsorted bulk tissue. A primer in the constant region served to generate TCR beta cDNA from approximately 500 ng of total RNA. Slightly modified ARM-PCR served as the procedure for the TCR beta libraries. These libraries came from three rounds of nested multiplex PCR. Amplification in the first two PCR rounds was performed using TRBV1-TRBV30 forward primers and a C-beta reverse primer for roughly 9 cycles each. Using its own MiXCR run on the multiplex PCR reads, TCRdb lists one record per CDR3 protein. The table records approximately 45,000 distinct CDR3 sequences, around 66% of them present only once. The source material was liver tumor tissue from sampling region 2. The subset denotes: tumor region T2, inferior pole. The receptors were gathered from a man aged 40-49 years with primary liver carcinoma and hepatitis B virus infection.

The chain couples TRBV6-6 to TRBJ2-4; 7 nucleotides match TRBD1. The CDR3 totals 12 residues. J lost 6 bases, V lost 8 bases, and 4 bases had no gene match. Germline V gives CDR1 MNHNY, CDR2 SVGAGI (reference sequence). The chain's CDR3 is CASRDSVNIQYF. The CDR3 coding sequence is TGTGCCAGCCGGGACAGCGTAAACATTCAGTACTTC.

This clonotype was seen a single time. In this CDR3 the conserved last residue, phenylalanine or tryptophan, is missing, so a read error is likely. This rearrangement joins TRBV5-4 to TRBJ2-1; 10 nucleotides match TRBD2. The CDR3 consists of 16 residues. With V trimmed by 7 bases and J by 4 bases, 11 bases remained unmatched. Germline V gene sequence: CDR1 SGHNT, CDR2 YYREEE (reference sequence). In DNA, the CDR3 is TGTGCCAGCGCCATGGCGAGCGGGGGGGGTTACAATGAGCAGTTCTTA. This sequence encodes CASAMASGGGYNEQFL.